The 30 T cell receptor beta chains below were found in one sample sequenced in a study of cytomegalovirus exposure and HLA in healthy donors. Assay: immunoSEQ multiplex PCR; the TCRdb copy retains only in-frame clones and omits some. The data show 90,000 to 130,000 clones, with approximately 95% seen just once and 0.67% held by the top ten. The source material was PBMCs. The receptors here all came from a woman aged 18-29 years in good health and CMV-seronegative.

The rearrangement joins TRBV2 to TRBJ1-1; 9 bases match TRBD1. Germline V gene sequence: CDR1 SNHLY, CDR2 FYNNEI. This CDR3 has 15 amino acids. Trimming took 6 bases from V and 4 from J; bases not matched to a gene: 9. The CDR3 DNA reads as TGTGCCAGCAGGAGGGAACAGGGGGCGTCCACTGAAGCTTTCTTT. It is translated as CASRREQGASTEAFF.

This clone was recorded many times. The chain is built from TRBV6-5 and TRBJ2-2; D is unresolved. Per germline, CDR1 MNHEY and CDR2 SVGAGI. This CDR3 is built from 14 residues. Deletions cut 7 bases from V and 1 base from J, with 10 bases between. In DNA form, the CDR3 reads TGTGCCAGCAAGAAAAGGAGGAACACCGGGGAGCTGTTTTTT. Translation gives CASKKRRNTGELFF.

The rearrangement links TRBV30 to TRBJ1-1; 8 bases match TRBD1. The V gene end was trimmed by 2 bases and the J gene end by 11 bases; junction bases not matched to a gene: 13. The CDR3 length is 14 residues. Germline-derived CDR1 and CDR2 are GTSNPN and SVGIG (reference sequence). DNA of the CDR3: TGTGCCTGGAGTCCCGGACAGGGAGATTCATGGGCTTTCTTT. It encodes CAWSPGQGDSWAFF.

This sequence joins TRBV2 and TRBJ1-2; 7 nucleotides agree with TRBD1. There are 14 residues in the CDR3. Per the germline V gene, CDR1 is SNHLY and CDR2 is FYNNEI. Trimming cost V 6 bases and J 4 bases; bases outside gene matches: 8. DNA of the CDR3: TGTGCCAGCAGGCGGGACAGCGAGTTCTATGGCTACACCTTC. Translating gives CASRRDSEFYGYTF.

The chain links TRBV5-1 to TRBJ2-1, with 7 positions matching TRBD1. Per germline, CDR1 SGHRS and CDR2 YFSETQ. The V and J ends lost 3 bases and 6 bases, in that order; junction bases with no gene match: 6. The CDR3 sequence is 14 residues long. CDR3 sequence reads: CASSSGTVSNEQFF. The CDR3 DNA reads as TGCGCCAGCAGCTCAGGGACAGTCTCCAATGAGCAGTTCTTC.

The chain is built from TRBV4-1 and TRBJ2-5; TRBD2 matches at 7 bases. The CDR3 is made up of 16 amino acids. Germline V gene lookup returns CDR1 MGHRA and CDR2 YSYEKL. V was pared by 0 bases and J by 5 bases, with 9 bases of the junction left unmatched. The CDR3 sequence is CASSQDSGTGVETQYF. CDR3 nucleotide sequence: TGCGCCAGCAGCCAAGACAGCGGGACTGGGGTCGAGACCCAGTACTTC.

This sequence joins TRBV7-2 and TRBJ2-2; D possibly corresponds to TRBD2 (7 bases). Trimming shortened V by 1 base and J by 4 bases, and 10 bases separated the two germline ends. Germline CDR1 reads SGHTA; CDR2 reads FQGNSA. This CDR3 region has 15 residues. The CDR3 DNA reads as TGTGCCAGCAGCTTAGAGGGAGGGGGCACCGGGGAGCTGTTTTTT. Its protein product is CASSLEGGGTGELFF.

The genes are TRBV9 and TRBJ1-1, with D perhaps TRBD1 (6 bases). The CDR3 loop spans 18 amino acids. The germline V and J ends were trimmed by 3 bases and 4 bases, with 25 bases remaining between them. Germline V gene data show CDR1 as SGDLS and CDR2 as YYNGEE. The CDR3: CASSAYNMNRVLRTEAFF. CDR3 in DNA: TGTGCCAGCAGCGCCTACAATATGAACAGGGTTTTGCGCACTGAAGCTTTCTTT.

The V gene is TRBV29-1, the J gene TRBJ1-1; 8 nucleotides match TRBD1. The CDR3 runs 13 residues. V was clipped by 7 bases and J by 6 bases; unmatched bases: 10. The V gene's germline CDR1 is SQVTM and CDR2 ANQGSEA. The CDR3 DNA follows: TGCAGCGCCGTCGGACAGGGACTTTCTGAAGCTTTCTTT. Its protein is CSAVGQGLSEAFF.

This chain uses TRBV6-6 with TRBJ2-5; TRBD1 aligns across 12 bases. The junction had 3 bases not matched to a gene; V was cut back by 2 bases and J by 5 bases. The CDR3 runs 15 residues. From germline, CDR1 is MNHNY and CDR2 SVGAGI (reference sequence). In DNA form, the CDR3 reads TGTGCCAGCAGTTACGCGGGACAGGGGGCCGAGACCCAGTACTTC. This translates into CASSYAGQGAETQYF.

This clone was observed once. The chain uses TRBV7-2 and TRBJ1-5, with D maybe TRBD1 (5 bases). The CDR3 is made up of 15 amino acids. Trimming cost V 4 bases and J 7 bases, with 17 bases left between them. Germline V gene data show CDR1 as SGHTA and CDR2 as FQGNSA. This CDR3 reads CASSSFDSPIQPQHF. Written as DNA, the CDR3 is TGTGCCAGCAGCTCATTCGACAGCCCCATACAGCCCCAGCATTTT.

The rearrangement links TRBV7-6 to TRBJ2-1, with 10 positions matching TRBD2. The V and J ends lost 1 base and 3 bases, in that order; junction bases with no gene match: 12. The germline V gene encodes CDR1 SGHVS and CDR2 FNYEAQ. The CDR3 sequence is 19 residues long. CDR3 residues: CASSLGRSDKRGGYNEQFF. The CDR3 DNA reads TGTGCCAGCAGCTTAGGTAGGTCTGACAAGCGGGGGGGCTACAATGAGCAGTTCTTC.

The rearrangement uses TRBV6-5 and TRBJ1-1, with TRBD1 identical over 9 bases. V shed 4 bases and J 0 bases; nucleotides not matched to a gene: 3. The germline gives CDR1 MNHEY, CDR2 SVGAGI. The CDR3 covers 15 residues. CDR3 sequence reads: CASSLQGALNTEAFF. The CDR3 DNA reads as TGTGCCAGCAGTTTACAGGGGGCTTTGAACACTGAAGCTTTCTTT.

This chain links TRBV4-1 with TRBJ1-6; possible D gene TRBD1, 6 bases. Trimming cost V 0 bases and J 5 bases, with 8 bases left between them. CDR1 and CDR2 (germline): MGHRA, YSYEKL. The CDR3 runs to 15 residues. The CDR3 DNA sequence: TGCGCCAGCAGCCAAGAGGGACACGATAATTCACCCCTCCACTTT. Protein sequence: CASSQEGHDNSPLHF.

The chain has TRBV28 and TRBJ2-3, with a tentative D call TRBD2 (6 bases). The germline V gene encodes CDR1 MDHEN and CDR2 SYDVKM. Trimming left V 5 bases short and J 3 bases short, with 21 bases between. The CDR3 is made up of 17 amino acids. This chain's CDR3 is CASSPPVLAYVTDTQYF. CDR3 nucleotide sequence: TGTGCCAGCAGTCCCCCGGTGCTAGCGTATGTGACAGATACGCAGTATTTT. The whole variable domain, remainder taken from reference TRBV28 and TRBJ2-3, is DVKVTQSSRYLVKRTGEKVFLECVQDMDHENMFWYRQDPGLGLRLIYFSYDVKMKEKGDIPEGYSVSREKKERFSLILESASTNQTSMYLCASSPPVLAYVTDTQYFGPGTRLTVL.

This chain joins TRBV27 and TRBJ2-7; 7 bases line up with TRBD2. From germline, CDR1 is MNHEY and CDR2 SMNVEV (reference sequence). Unmatched junction bases numbered 8, after V lost 7 bases and J lost 2 bases. The CDR3 spans 14 residues. CDR3 sequence: CASTAVAGTYEQYF. The CDR3, as DNA: TGTGCCAGCACCGCGGTAGCGGGCACCTACGAGCAGTACTTC.

Written as DNA, the CDR3 is TGTGCCAGCACCCTAGCCCTCGGGTCACCCCTCCACTTT. Translated, it gives CASTLALGSPLHF. The chain uses TRBV6-5 and TRBJ1-6; D is ambiguous. Trimming cost V 7 bases and J 10 bases, with 14 bases left between them. This CDR3 spans 13 amino acids. Germline loops: CDR1 MNHEY, CDR2 SVGAGI.

This clone showed up just once. One junction end disagrees with the germline gene, perhaps due to a read error. CDR3 region: CASSPSRGALPF. DNA for the CDR3: TGTGCCAGCAGCCCTTCTCGCGGGGCGTTGCCCTTC. The rearrangement uses TRBV11-3 and TRBJ1-2; possible D gene TRBD1, 5 bases. The CDR3 is 12 residues long. Germline V gene lookup returns CDR1 SGHNT and CDR2 YENEEA.

The rearrangement links TRBV5-4 to TRBJ2-1; no firm D call. The length of the CDR3 is 13 residues. The germline V gene encodes CDR1 SGHNT and CDR2 YYREEE (reference sequence). V shed 5 bases and J shed 10 bases, with 16 bases lying between them. The CDR3 DNA is TGTGCCAGCAGTCAGCGAATAGCCGAGGAGCAGTTCTTC. Its protein product is CASSQRIAEEQFF. Full variable domain (outside the CDR3, taken from reference TRBV5-4 and TRBJ2-1): ETGVTQSPTHLIKTRGQQVTLRCSSQSGHNTVSWYQQALGQGPQFIFQYYREEENGRGNFPPRFSGLQFPNYSSELNVNALELDDSALYLCASSQRIAEEQFFGPGTRLTVL.

The chain has TRBV25-1 and TRBJ2-4, with a weak D call TRBD1 (6 bases). This CDR3 region has 16 residues. The germline V and J ends were trimmed by 4 bases and 3 bases, with 16 bases remaining between them. Germline V gene lookup returns CDR1 MGHDK and CDR2 SYGVNS. DNA for the CDR3: TGTGCCAGCAGTGGGGTGGCAGGGGTTGGCAAAAACATTCAGTACTTC. Residues: CASSGVAGVGKNIQYF.

The genes are TRBV4-2 and TRBJ1-5; 9 positions match TRBD1. CDR3 size: 16 residues. The V gene's germline CDR1 is LGHNA and CDR2 YNFKEQ. Trimming at V came to 4 bases and at J to 3 bases, leaving 7 bases not matched to a gene. This CDR3 reads CASSLTRTGVNQPQHF. CDR3 nucleotides: TGTGCCAGCAGCCTCACCCGGACAGGGGTCAATCAGCCCCAGCATTTT.

CDR3 protein: CASSFDDSEAFF. CDR3 DNA sequence: TGTGCCAGCTCATTTGACGACTCTGAAGCTTTCTTT. The chain employs TRBV18 and TRBJ1-1; D gene uncertain. Looked up from germline, CDR1 is KGHSH and CDR2 is LQKENI. The CDR3 runs to 12 residues. The germline V and J ends were trimmed by 5 bases and 6 bases, with 10 bases remaining between them.

The rearrangement links TRBV5-4 to TRBJ2-2; 9 bases agree with TRBD2. The trim removed 5 bases at V and 0 bases at J, leaving 2 bases unmatched. This CDR3 spans 15 amino acids. Germline values: CDR1 SGHNT, CDR2 YYREEE (reference sequence). For the CDR3, the DNA is TGTGCCAGCAGAGTAGCGGGAGCGAACACCGGGGAGCTGTTTTTT. Translating it yields CASRVAGANTGELFF.

The V call is TRBV7-3, the J call TRBJ2-2; possibly TRBD1 for D (5 bases). CDR1 SGHTA and CDR2 FQGTGA come from the germline V gene. The CDR3 runs 15 residues. V dropped 3 bases and J dropped 3 bases, with 11 bases sitting between them. In nucleotides, the CDR3 is TGTGCCAGCAGCTTGGGGCAGAGCTACACCGGGGAGCTGTTTTTT. Translating gives CASSLGQSYTGELFF.

The rearrangement links TRBV29-1 to TRBJ2-2; D remains unclear. CDR3 length equals 16 residues. Trimming left V 2 bases short and J 3 bases short, with 16 bases between. The germline V gene encodes CDR1 SQVTM and CDR2 ANQGSEA. The CDR3 bases are TGCAGCGTTGAAATCCCATCAAGGCAGGACACCGGGGAGCTGTTTTTT. It encodes CSVEIPSRQDTGELFF.

Here the CDR3 DNA reads TGTGCCATCAGTTCCTCCGGGACAGCCTACGAGCAGTACTTC. Translating gives CAISSSGTAYEQYF. The chain is built from TRBV10-3 and TRBJ2-7, with 7 bases aligning to TRBD1. Unmatched junction bases numbered 6, after V lost 5 bases and J lost 2 bases. Germline lookup yields CDR1 ENHRY and CDR2 SYGVKD. This CDR3 has 14 amino acids.

The chain has TRBV18 and TRBJ2-7, with TRBD1 matching 10 bases. The germline gives CDR1 KGHSH, CDR2 LQKENI. J lost 6 bases, V lost 6 bases, and 8 bases had no gene match. CDR3 length: 14 residues. The CDR3 protein is CASSRQGAQGEQYF. The CDR3 nucleotides read TGTGCCAGCTCTCGACAGGGGGCGCAGGGCGAGCAGTACTTC.

This clone has just one count. The genes are TRBV6-1 and TRBJ2-3; D possibly corresponds to TRBD1 (6 bases). Germline V CDR1 and CDR2: MNHNS, SASEGT. The CDR3 has 16 residues. V lost 3 bases and J 1 base, leaving 14 bases between the germline ends. CDR3 sequence: CASSDMVEGGTDTQYF. The CDR3 region has the DNA TGTGCCAGCAGTGATATGGTCGAGGGGGGCACAGATACGCAGTATTTT.

This clone was detected only once. The chain recombines TRBV6-1 with TRBJ1-5, with D perhaps matching TRBD1 (6 bases). Germline V lookup: CDR1 MNHNS, CDR2 SASEGT. V dropped 2 bases and J dropped 5 bases, with 10 bases sitting between them. The CDR3 totals 14 residues. CDR3 bases: TGTGCCAGCAGTGAAACAGGGAAGGATCAGCCCCAGCATTTT. The encoded protein is CASSETGKDQPQHF.

This chain's CDR3 is CASSLALVRESDYEQYF. The CDR3 region has the DNA TGTGCCAGCAGCTTAGCGTTGGTGCGGGAGTCCGACTACGAGCAGTACTTC. This chain joins TRBV7-9 and TRBJ2-7; 7 nucleotides match TRBD2. J lost 3 bases, V lost 0 bases, and 11 bases had no gene match. CDR1 is SEHNR and CDR2 is FQNEAQ in the germline V gene (reference sequence). The CDR3 runs to 17 residues.